A selection of T cell receptor beta chains follows, all from one sample in a study of shared clonotypes between healthy human individuals. Some clones are missing from TCRdb's copy, which holds only in-frame ones; the method was immunoSEQ multiplex PCR. The sample contains more than 2 million clones, 80% to 95% of which appear only once. Sequenced material: naive CD8+ T cells from PBMCs. Receptors originate from a man younger than 35 in good health. Some clones in this sample may be carry-over from other donors' samples. CDR3s include the opening cysteine and the closing phenylalanine or tryptophan. A D gene is named only where the DNA matches it firmly. For some rows the clone size is stated as once, few or many, or as a class when expanded; others skip it.

V gene: TRBV5-4
J gene: TRBJ2-7
D gene: NA
clone size: once
CDR3 protein: CASSSRRAVSYEQYF
CDR3 DNA: TGTGCCAGCAGCTCCCGCCGGGCCGTATCCTACGAGCAGTACTTC

V gene: TRBV11-1
J gene: TRBJ2-3
D gene: TRBD2
clone size: once
CDR3 protein: CASSLGLAGDSDTQYF
CDR3 DNA: TGTGCCAGCAGCTTAGGACTAGCGGGAGACTCAGATACGCAGTATTTT

V gene: TRBV7-9
J gene: TRBJ2-7
D gene: NA
clone size: NA
CDR3 protein: CASSLTDYEQYF
CDR3 DNA: TGTGCCAGCAGCCTTACAGATTACGAGCAGTACTTC

V gene: TRBV28
J gene: TRBJ2-1
D gene: TRBD1
clone size: NA
CDR3 protein: CASSLYGQGAYEQFF
CDR3 DNA: TGTGCCAGCAGTTTATACGGACAGGGGGCATATGAGCAGTTCTTC

V gene: TRBV15
J gene: TRBJ1-1
D gene: NA
clone size: once
CDR3 protein: CATSSPDPRGEAFF
CDR3 DNA: TGTGCCACCAGCAGCCCGGACCCGCGCGGTGAAGCTTTCTTT

V gene: TRBV28
J gene: TRBJ1-5
D gene: NA
clone size: NA
CDR3 protein: CASSPNQPQHF
CDR3 DNA: TGTGCCAGCAGTCCGAATCAGCCCCAGCATTTT

V gene: TRBV6-5
J gene: TRBJ2-1
D gene: NA
clone size: NA
CDR3 protein: CASSSDRNNEQFF
CDR3 DNA: TGTGCCAGCAGTTCAGACAGGAACAATGAGCAGTTCTTC

V gene: TRBV18
J gene: TRBJ1-1
D gene: TRBD1
clone size: once
CDR3 protein: CASSAGTAVMNTEAFF
CDR3 DNA: TGTGCCAGCTCAGCCGGGACAGCGGTCATGAACACTGAAGCTTTCTTT

V gene: TRBV19
J gene: TRBJ1-1
D gene: NA
clone size: NA
CDR3 protein: CASSIEGLMNTEAFF
CDR3 DNA: TGTGCCAGTAGTATAGAGGGACTTATGAACACTGAAGCTTTCTTT

V gene: TRBV10-1
J gene: TRBJ2-2
D gene: NA
clone size: NA
CDR3 protein: CASSESPLPGTGELFF
CDR3 DNA: TGCGCCAGCAGTGAGTCCCCGCTCCCTGGGACCGGGGAGCTGTTTTTT

V gene: TRBV7-9
J gene: TRBJ2-2
D gene: TRBD2
clone size: NA
CDR3 protein: CASSAPGGLVTNTGELFF
CDR3 DNA: TGTGCCAGCAGCGCCCCCGGCGGACTAGTGACAAACACCGGGGAGCTGTTTTTT

V gene: TRBV11-3
J gene: TRBJ2-7
D gene: TRBD1
clone size: NA
CDR3 protein: CASSFRTGGMDEQYF
CDR3 DNA: TGTGCCAGCAGCTTCAGGACAGGGGGCATGGACGAGCAGTACTTC

V gene: TRBV15
J gene: TRBJ2-1
D gene: NA
clone size: NA
CDR3 protein: CATSRYNEQFF
CDR3 DNA: TGTGCCACCAGCCGGTACAATGAGCAGTTCTTC

V gene: TRBV28
J gene: TRBJ2-7
D gene: TRBD1
clone size: once
CDR3 protein: CASSRNPDLGRDSYEQYF
CDR3 DNA: TGTGCCAGCAGTCGTAATCCGGACCTAGGACGGGACAGCTACGAGCAGTACTTC

V gene: TRBV9
J gene: TRBJ2-2
D gene: TRBD2
clone size: NA
CDR3 protein: CASSPPGGGRNTGELFF
CDR3 DNA: TGTGCCAGCAGCCCTCCCGGGGGGGGGCGGAACACCGGGGAGCTGTTTTTT

V gene: TRBV28
J gene: TRBJ1-5
D gene: TRBD1
clone size: NA
CDR3 protein: CASSAGGQGNQPQHF
CDR3 DNA: TGTGCCAGCAGTGCAGGGGGACAGGGCAATCAGCCCCAGCATTTT

V gene: TRBV9
J gene: TRBJ2-5
D gene: NA
clone size: NA
CDR3 protein: CASSPSLARRETQYF
CDR3 DNA: TGTGCCAGCAGCCCATCCTTGGCCCGTCGAGAGACCCAGTACTTC

V gene: TRBV28
J gene: TRBJ1-2
D gene: NA
clone size: NA
CDR3 protein: CASSPTKFYGYTF
CDR3 DNA: TGTGCCAGCAGTCCGACGAAGTTCTATGGCTACACCTTC

V gene: TRBV9
J gene: TRBJ2-3
D gene: TRBD2
clone size: NA
CDR3 protein: CASRPISGSTDTQYF
CDR3 DNA: TGTGCCAGCAGGCCGATTAGCGGGAGCACAGATACGCAGTATTTT

V gene: TRBV5-1
J gene: TRBJ2-2
D gene: TRBD1
clone size: once
CDR3 protein: CASSKADRGLIGELFF
CDR3 DNA: TGCGCCAGCAGCAAAGCGGACAGGGGCCTCATCGGGGAGCTGTTTTTT

V gene: TRBV2
J gene: TRBJ1-2
D gene: NA
clone size: NA
CDR3 protein: CASSVYREGYTF
CDR3 DNA: TGTGCCAGCAGTGTTTACAGGGAAGGCTACACCTTC

V gene: TRBV27
J gene: TRBJ1-2
D gene: TRBD1
clone size: NA
CDR3 protein: CASSSHRGQNGYTF
CDR3 DNA: TGTGCCAGCAGTTCCCACAGGGGGCAGAATGGCTACACCTTC

V gene: TRBV5-1
J gene: TRBJ2-7
D gene: NA
clone size: NA
CDR3 protein: CASSLNSHEQYF
CDR3 DNA: TGCGCCAGCAGCTTGAACAGCCACGAGCAGTACTTC

V gene: TRBV28
J gene: TRBJ2-7
D gene: NA
clone size: NA
CDR3 protein: CASSLSGSLSYEQYF
CDR3 DNA: TGTGCCAGCAGTTTATCCGGTAGCCTCTCCTACGAGCAGTACTTC

V gene: TRBV5-1
J gene: TRBJ2-1
D gene: TRBD2
clone size: NA
CDR3 protein: CASSELAGVSNEQFF
CDR3 DNA: TGCGCCAGCAGCGAACTAGCGGGAGTTAGTAATGAGCAGTTCTTC

V gene: TRBV30
J gene: TRBJ2-2
D gene: TRBD2
clone size: NA
CDR3 protein: CAWSVGSGPNTGELFF
CDR3 DNA: TGTGCCTGGAGTGTCGGTAGCGGGCCGAACACCGGGGAGCTGTTTTTT

V gene: TRBV15
J gene: TRBJ2-1
D gene: NA
clone size: NA
CDR3 protein: CATSIDLPGTSYNEQFF
CDR3 DNA: TGTGCCACCAGCATCGACCTACCCGGGACCTCCTACAATGAGCAGTTCTTC

V gene: TRBV27
J gene: TRBJ2-7
D gene: TRBD2
clone size: NA
CDR3 protein: CASSTDSGRWYEQYF
CDR3 DNA: TGTGCCAGCAGCACTGATAGCGGGAGGTGGTACGAGCAGTACTTC

V gene: TRBV7-6
J gene: TRBJ1-5
D gene: NA
clone size: NA
CDR3 protein: CASSLNAPRTVVGSNQPQHF
CDR3 DNA: TGTGCCAGCAGCTTAAACGCACCTCGGACAGTCGTCGGGAGCAATCAGCCCCAGCATTTT

V gene: TRBV25-1
J gene: TRBJ2-3
D gene: NA
clone size: NA
CDR3 protein: CASRGPIWLDTQYF
CDR3 DNA: TGTGCCAGCAGGGGGCCGATATGGTTGGATACGCAGTATTTT

V gene: TRBV2
J gene: TRBJ2-5
D gene: NA
clone size: NA
CDR3 protein: CASSPGPETQYF
CDR3 DNA: TGTGCCAGCAGTCCGGGTCCAGAGACCCAGTACTTC

V gene: TRBV6-5
J gene: TRBJ2-5
D gene: TRBD1
clone size: once
CDR3 protein: CASSYSLQGARETQYF
CDR3 DNA: TGTGCCAGCAGTTACTCGTTACAGGGGGCTAGAGAGACCCAGTACTTC

V gene: TRBV12-5
J gene: TRBJ2-3
D gene: NA
clone size: NA
CDR3 protein: CASGTGQNTDTQYF
CDR3 DNA: TGTGCTAGTGGTACCGGACAGAACACAGATACGCAGTATTTT

V gene: TRBV13
J gene: TRBJ2-5
D gene: TRBD1
clone size: NA
CDR3 protein: CASSLASRQGETQYF
CDR3 DNA: TGTGCCAGCAGCTTAGCCTCCCGACAGGGAGAGACCCAGTACTTC

V gene: TRBV25-1
J gene: TRBJ1-5
D gene: NA
clone size: NA
CDR3 protein: CASSEYEGLQPQHF
CDR3 DNA: TGTGCCAGCAGTGAATATGAGGGGCTTCAGCCCCAGCATTTT

V gene: TRBV19
J gene: TRBJ2-7
D gene: TRBD1
clone size: NA
CDR3 protein: CASSIRGQGTYEQYF
CDR3 DNA: TGTGCCAGTAGTATCCGAGGACAGGGGACCTACGAGCAGTACTTC

V gene: TRBV4-3
J gene: TRBJ2-2
D gene: NA
clone size: NA
CDR3 protein: CASSHGGEPNTGELFF
CDR3 DNA: TGCGCCAGCAGCCACGGCGGGGAGCCGAACACCGGGGAGCTGTTTTTT

V gene: TRBV5-1
J gene: TRBJ2-1
D gene: TRBD2
clone size: NA
CDR3 protein: CASSLWGGGSEYNEQFF
CDR3 DNA: TGCGCCAGCAGCTTATGGGGCGGGGGGAGCGAGTACAATGAGCAGTTCTTC

V gene: TRBV7-9
J gene: TRBJ1-5
D gene: TRBD1
clone size: NA
CDR3 protein: CASRPEGAGQPQHF
CDR3 DNA: TGTGCCAGCAGACCAGAGGGGGCTGGGCAGCCCCAGCATTTT

V gene: TRBV15
J gene: TRBJ2-7
D gene: TRBD1
clone size: NA
CDR3 protein: CATSNDRDKDEQYF
CDR3 DNA: TGTGCCACCAGCAACGACAGGGATAAGGACGAGCAGTACTTC

V gene: TRBV27
J gene: TRBJ2-3
D gene: NA
clone size: NA
CDR3 protein: CASSLMALTDTQYF
CDR3 DNA: TGTGCCAGCAGTTTAATGGCTCTTACAGATACGCAGTATTTT

V gene: TRBV5-8
J gene: TRBJ2-1
D gene: TRBD2
clone size: NA
CDR3 protein: CASGSGTSGRAYEQFF
CDR3 DNA: TGTGCCAGCGGATCCGGGACTAGCGGGAGGGCTTATGAGCAGTTCTTC

V gene: TRBV4-3
J gene: TRBJ2-3
D gene: NA
clone size: NA
CDR3 protein: CASSQDGVLRTDTQYF
CDR3 DNA: TGCGCCAGCAGCCAAGATGGTGTTTTGCGCACAGATACGCAGTATTTT

V gene: TRBV6-6
J gene: TRBJ1-1
D gene: NA
clone size: NA
CDR3 protein: CASSSPGEGAEAFF
CDR3 DNA: TGTGCCAGCAGTTCCCCGGGGGAAGGGGCTGAAGCTTTCTTT

V gene: TRBV28
J gene: TRBJ2-7
D gene: TRBD2
clone size: NA
CDR3 protein: CASSLWTSGSGEQYF
CDR3 DNA: TGTGCCAGCAGTTTATGGACTAGCGGGAGTGGCGAGCAGTACTTC

V gene: TRBV4-3
J gene: TRBJ2-7
D gene: NA
clone size: NA
CDR3 protein: CASSQQRTVSSYEQYF
CDR3 DNA: TGCGCCAGCAGCCAGCAAAGGACAGTTAGCTCCTACGAGCAGTACTTC

V gene: TRBV6-9
J gene: TRBJ1-1
D gene: NA
clone size: NA
CDR3 protein: CASVPNTEAFF
CDR3 DNA: TGTGCCAGCGTCCCGAACACTGAAGCTTTCTTT

V gene: TRBV27
J gene: TRBJ1-2
D gene: NA
clone size: NA
CDR3 protein: CASSMTNYGYTF
CDR3 DNA: TGTGCCAGCAGTATGACTAACTATGGCTACACCTTC

V gene: TRBV9
J gene: TRBJ2-3
D gene: NA
clone size: few
CDR3 protein: CASSATDTQYF
CDR3 DNA: TGTGCCAGCAGCGCGACAGATACGCAGTATTTT

V gene: TRBV4-2
J gene: TRBJ2-5
D gene: NA
clone size: NA
CDR3 protein: CASSLPGERETQYF
CDR3 DNA: TGTGCCAGCAGCCTACCGGGAGAAAGGGAGACCCAGTACTTC

V gene: TRBV7-9
J gene: TRBJ1-2
D gene: NA
clone size: NA
CDR3 protein: CASSPWTALLEGDGYTF
CDR3 DNA: TGTGCCAGCAGCCCTTGGACAGCTTTACTTGAAGGGGATGGCTACACCTTC